This T cell receptor beta chain is from a study of CD8 T cells in ankylosing spondylitis. Study-wide results and caveats: Relatively scarce in peripheral blood, disease-linked clones were CD8+. Roughly eight highly homologous variants made up a TCR beta motif, and this motif appeared characteristic of ankylosing spondylitis blood.

Germline trimming cut 4 bases from V and 6 bases from J; bases unmatched to any gene: 9. CDR1 SGHRS and CDR2 YFSETQ come from the germline V gene. This CDR3 is 15 amino acids long. Libraries of TCR beta came from quantitative 5'-RACE with molecular barcodes. TCRdb ran MiXCR on the 5' RACE reads and lists one entry per CDR3 protein. The sample consists of about 390,000 distinct CDR3 sequences, 20% to 25% of them appearing once. A note on this clonotype: Its antigen remains unidentified.

The source is a male donor with ankylosing spondylitis. The gene calls are TRBV5-1 and TRBJ2-7, with 11 bases matching TRBD2. The specimen sequenced was blood, either unsorted or a sorted T cell fraction (not recorded which). The CDR3 sequence: CASSKGLAEEGEQYF. For the CDR3, the DNA is TGCGCCAGCAGCAAGGGACTAGCGGAAGAGGGCGAGCAGTACTTC.